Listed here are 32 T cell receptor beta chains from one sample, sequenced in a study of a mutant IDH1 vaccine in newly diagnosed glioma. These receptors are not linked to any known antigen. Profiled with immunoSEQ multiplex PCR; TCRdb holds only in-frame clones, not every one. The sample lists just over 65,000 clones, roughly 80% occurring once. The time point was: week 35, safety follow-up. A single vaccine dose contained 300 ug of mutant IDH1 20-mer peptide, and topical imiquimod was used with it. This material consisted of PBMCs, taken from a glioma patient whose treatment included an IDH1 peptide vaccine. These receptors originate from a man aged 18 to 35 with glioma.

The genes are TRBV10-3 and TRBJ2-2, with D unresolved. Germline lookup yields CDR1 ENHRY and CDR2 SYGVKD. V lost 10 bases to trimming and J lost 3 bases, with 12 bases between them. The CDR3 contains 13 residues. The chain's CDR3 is CATTGGYTGELFF. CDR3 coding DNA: TGTGCCACGACTGGCGGCTACACCGGGGAGCTGTTTTTT.

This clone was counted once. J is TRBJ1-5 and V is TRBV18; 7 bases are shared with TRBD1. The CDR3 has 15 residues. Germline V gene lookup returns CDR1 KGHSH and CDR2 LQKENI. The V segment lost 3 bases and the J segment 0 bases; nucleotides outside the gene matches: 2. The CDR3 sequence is CASSPDRASNQPQHF. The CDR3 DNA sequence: TGTGCCAGCTCACCCGACAGGGCTAGCAATCAGCCCCAGCATTTT.

CDR3 in DNA: TGCGCCAGCGCTATAGGGGAGACCCAGTACTTC. It specifies CASAIGETQYF. The genes are TRBV5-1 and TRBJ2-5; D ambiguous. The CDR3 runs 11 residues. V was pared by 7 bases and J by 5 bases, with 9 bases between. From germline, CDR1 is SGHRS and CDR2 YFSETQ.

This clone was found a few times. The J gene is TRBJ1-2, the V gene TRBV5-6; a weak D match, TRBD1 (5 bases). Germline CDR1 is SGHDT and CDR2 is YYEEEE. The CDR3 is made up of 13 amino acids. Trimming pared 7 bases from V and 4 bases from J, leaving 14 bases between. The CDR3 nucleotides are TGTGCCAGCGACCGCGGTGGGGGCTATGGCTACACCTTC. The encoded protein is CASDRGGGYGYTF.

CDR3 residues: CASRTRADGYTF. In DNA, the CDR3 is TGTGCCAGTAGGACAAGGGCGGATGGCTACACCTTC. The V and J genes are TRBV19 and TRBJ1-2; the D is unclear. This CDR3 is 12 amino acids long. CDR1 and CDR2 (germline): LNHDA, SQIVND (reference sequence). Trimming took 6 bases from V and 6 from J, leaving 11 bases between them.

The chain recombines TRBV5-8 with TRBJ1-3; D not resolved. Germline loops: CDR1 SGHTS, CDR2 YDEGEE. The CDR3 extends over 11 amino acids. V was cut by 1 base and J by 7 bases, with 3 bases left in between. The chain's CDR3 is CASSLMNTIYF. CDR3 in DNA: TGTGCCAGCAGCTTGATGAACACCATATATTTT. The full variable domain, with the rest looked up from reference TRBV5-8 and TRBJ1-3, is EAGVTQSPTHLIKTRGQQATLRCSPISGHTSVYWYQQALGLGLQFLLWYDEGEERNRGNFPPRFSGRQFPNYSSELNVNALELEDSALYLCASSLMNTIYFGEGSWLTVV.

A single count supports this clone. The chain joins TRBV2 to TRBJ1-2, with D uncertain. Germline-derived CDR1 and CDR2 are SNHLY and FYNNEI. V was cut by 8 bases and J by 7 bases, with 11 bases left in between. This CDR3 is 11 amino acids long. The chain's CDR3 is CASHGGVGYTF. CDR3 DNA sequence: TGTGCCAGCCACGGCGGGGTTGGCTACACCTTC. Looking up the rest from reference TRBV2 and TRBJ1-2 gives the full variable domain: EPEVTQTPSHQVTQMGQEVILRCVPISNHLYFYWYRQILGQKVEFLVSFYNNEISEKSEIFDDQFSVERPDGSNFTLKIRSTKLEDSAMYFCASHGGVGYTFGSGTRLTVV.

The CDR3 nucleotides are TGCGCCAGCAGCACGGGACAGCTGAATCAGCCCCAGCATTTT. Amino acid sequence: CASSTGQLNQPQHF. The chain carries TRBV5-1 and TRBJ1-5, with 7 bases that match TRBD1. The V gene end was trimmed by 4 bases and the J gene end by 4 bases; junction bases not matched to a gene: 5. This CDR3 region has 14 residues. CDR1 and CDR2 from the germline V gene are SGHRS and YFSETQ.

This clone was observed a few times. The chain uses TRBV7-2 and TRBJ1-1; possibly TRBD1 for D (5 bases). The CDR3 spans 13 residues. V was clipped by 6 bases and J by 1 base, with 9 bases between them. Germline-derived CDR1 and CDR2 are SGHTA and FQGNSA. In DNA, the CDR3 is TGTGCCAGCAGATATAGGGGGAACACTGAAGCTTTCTTT. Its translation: CASRYRGNTEAFF.

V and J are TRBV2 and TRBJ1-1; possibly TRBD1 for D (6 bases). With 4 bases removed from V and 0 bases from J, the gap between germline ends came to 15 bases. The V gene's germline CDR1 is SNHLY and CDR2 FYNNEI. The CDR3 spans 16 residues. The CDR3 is CASSAQQGSMNTEAFF. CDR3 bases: TGTGCCAGCAGTGCCCAACAGGGATCTATGAACACTGAAGCTTTCTTT.

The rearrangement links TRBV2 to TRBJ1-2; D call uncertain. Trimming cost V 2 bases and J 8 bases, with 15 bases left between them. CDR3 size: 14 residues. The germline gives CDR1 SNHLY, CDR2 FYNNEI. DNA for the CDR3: TGTGCCAGCAGTGAATGGGAAAGCGCCAGGGGCTACACCTTC. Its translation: CASSEWESARGYTF.

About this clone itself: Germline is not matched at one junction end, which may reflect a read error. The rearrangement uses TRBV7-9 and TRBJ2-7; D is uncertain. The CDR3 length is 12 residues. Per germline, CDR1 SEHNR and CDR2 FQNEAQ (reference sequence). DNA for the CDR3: TGTGCCAGTAGCTTAAGCAACTACGAGCAGTACTTC. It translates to CASSLSNYEQYF.

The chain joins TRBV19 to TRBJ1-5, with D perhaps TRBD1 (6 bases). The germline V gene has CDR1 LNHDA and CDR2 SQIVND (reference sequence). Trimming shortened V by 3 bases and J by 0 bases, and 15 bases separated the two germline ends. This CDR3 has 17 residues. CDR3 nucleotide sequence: TGTGCCAGTAGTATGTGGAACAGGGTTTATAGCAATCAGCCCCAGCATTTT. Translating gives CASSMWNRVYSNQPQHF. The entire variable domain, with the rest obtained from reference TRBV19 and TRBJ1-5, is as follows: DGGITQSPKYLFRKEGQNVTLSCEQNLNHDAMYWYRQDPGQGLRLIYYSQIVNDFQKGDIAEGYSVSREKKESFPLTVTSAQKNPTAFYLCASSMWNRVYSNQPQHFGDGTRLSIL.

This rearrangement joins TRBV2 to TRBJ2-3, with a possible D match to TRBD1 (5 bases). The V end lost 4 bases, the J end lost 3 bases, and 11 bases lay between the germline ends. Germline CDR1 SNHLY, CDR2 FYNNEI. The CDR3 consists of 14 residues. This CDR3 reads CASSVQGSTDTQYF. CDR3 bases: TGTGCCAGCAGTGTTCAGGGTTCAACAGATACGCAGTATTTT.

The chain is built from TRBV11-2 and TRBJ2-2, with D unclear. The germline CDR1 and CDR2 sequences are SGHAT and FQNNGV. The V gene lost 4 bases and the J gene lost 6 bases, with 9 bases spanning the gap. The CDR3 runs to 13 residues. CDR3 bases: TGTGCCAGCAGCTCCCTAGGTGCCGGGGAGCTGTTTTTT. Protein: CASSSLGAGELFF.

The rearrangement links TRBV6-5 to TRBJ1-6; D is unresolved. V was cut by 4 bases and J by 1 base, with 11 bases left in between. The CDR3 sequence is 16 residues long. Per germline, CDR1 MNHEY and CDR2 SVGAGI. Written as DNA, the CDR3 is TGTGCCAGCAGTTCCCGCCCGATTTCCTATAATTCACCCCTCCACTTT. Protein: CASSSRPISYNSPLHF.

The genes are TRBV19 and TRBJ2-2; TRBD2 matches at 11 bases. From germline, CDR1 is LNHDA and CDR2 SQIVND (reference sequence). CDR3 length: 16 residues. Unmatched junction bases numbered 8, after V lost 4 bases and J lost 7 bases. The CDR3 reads CASSTGTGLAVGELFF. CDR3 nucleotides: TGTGCCAGTAGTACAGGAACGGGACTAGCGGTCGGGGAGCTGTTTTTT.

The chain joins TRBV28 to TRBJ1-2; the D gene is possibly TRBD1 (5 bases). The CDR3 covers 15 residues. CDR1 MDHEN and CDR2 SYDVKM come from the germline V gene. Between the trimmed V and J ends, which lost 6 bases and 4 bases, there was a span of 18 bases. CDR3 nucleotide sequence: TGTGCCAGCAGGATCGGGAGGGGAGAGTTCTATGGCTACACCTTC. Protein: CASRIGRGEFYGYTF.

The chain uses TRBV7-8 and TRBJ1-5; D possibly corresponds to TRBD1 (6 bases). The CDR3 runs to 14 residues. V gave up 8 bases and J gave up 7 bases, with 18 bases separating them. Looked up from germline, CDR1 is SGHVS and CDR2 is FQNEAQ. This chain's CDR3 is CASWGGARGQPQHF. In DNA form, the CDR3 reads TGTGCCAGCTGGGGGGGGGCACGAGGCCAGCCCCAGCATTTT.

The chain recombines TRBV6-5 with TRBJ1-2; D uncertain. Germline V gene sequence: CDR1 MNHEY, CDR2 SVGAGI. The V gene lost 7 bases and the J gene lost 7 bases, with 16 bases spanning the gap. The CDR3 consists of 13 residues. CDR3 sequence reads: CASNGGPWGGYTF. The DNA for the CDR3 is TGTGCCAGCAACGGAGGGCCTTGGGGTGGCTACACCTTC.

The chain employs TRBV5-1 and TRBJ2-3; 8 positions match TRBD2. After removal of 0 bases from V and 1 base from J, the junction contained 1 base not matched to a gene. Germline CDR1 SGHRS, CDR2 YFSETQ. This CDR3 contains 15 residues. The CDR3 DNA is TGCGCCAGCAGCTTGGGGCGGGGGGGCACAGATACGCAGTATTTT. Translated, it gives CASSLGRGGTDTQYF.

The CDR3 reads CASSVVGTLTEAFF. The CDR3 nucleotides are TGTGCCAGCAGCGTAGTAGGAACACTCACTGAAGCTTTCTTT. The genes are TRBV9 and TRBJ1-1, with D unresolved. In germline, CDR1 is SGDLS, CDR2 YYNGEE. V was pared by 0 bases and J by 4 bases, with 10 bases between. The CDR3 runs to 14 residues.

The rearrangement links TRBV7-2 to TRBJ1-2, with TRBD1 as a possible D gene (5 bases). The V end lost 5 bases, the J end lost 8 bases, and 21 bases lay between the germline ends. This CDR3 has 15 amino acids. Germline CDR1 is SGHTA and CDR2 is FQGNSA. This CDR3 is CASSVPRQMFWGYTF. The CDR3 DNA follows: TGTGCCAGCAGCGTTCCTCGACAGATGTTCTGGGGCTACACCTTC.

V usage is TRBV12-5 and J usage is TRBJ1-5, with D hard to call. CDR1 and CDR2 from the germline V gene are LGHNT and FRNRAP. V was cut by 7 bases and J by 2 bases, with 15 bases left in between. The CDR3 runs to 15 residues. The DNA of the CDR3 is TGTGCTAGTGCCCCGGACGAACCAGGCAATCAGCCCCAGCATTTT. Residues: CASAPDEPGNQPQHF. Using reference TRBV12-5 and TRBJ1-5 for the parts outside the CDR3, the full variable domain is DARVTQTPRHKVTEMGQEVTMRCQPILGHNTVFWYRQTMMQGLELLAYFRNRAPLDDSGMPKDRFSAEMPDATLATLKIQPSEPRDSAVYFCASAPDEPGNQPQHFGDGTRLSIL.

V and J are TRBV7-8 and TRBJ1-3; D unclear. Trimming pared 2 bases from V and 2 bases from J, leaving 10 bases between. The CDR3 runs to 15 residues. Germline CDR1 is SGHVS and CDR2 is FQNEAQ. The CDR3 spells CASSLSRGTGNTIYF. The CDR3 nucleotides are TGTGCCAGCAGCTTATCTCGGGGTACTGGAAACACCATATATTTT.

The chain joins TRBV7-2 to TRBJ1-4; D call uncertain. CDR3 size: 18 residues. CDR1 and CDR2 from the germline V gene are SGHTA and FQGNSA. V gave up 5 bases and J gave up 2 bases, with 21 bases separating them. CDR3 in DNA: TGTGCCAGCAGCCAACGGACTATGGGCGTTGGGACTAATGAAAAACTGTTTTTT. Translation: CASSQRTMGVGTNEKLFF.

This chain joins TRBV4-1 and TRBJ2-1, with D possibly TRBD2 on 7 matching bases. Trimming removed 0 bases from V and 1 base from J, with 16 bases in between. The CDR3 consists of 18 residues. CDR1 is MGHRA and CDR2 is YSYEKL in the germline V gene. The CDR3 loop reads CASSQDSGGRWSYNEQFF. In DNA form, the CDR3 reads TGCGCCAGCAGCCAAGACTCGGGGGGCCGTTGGTCCTACAATGAGCAGTTCTTC.

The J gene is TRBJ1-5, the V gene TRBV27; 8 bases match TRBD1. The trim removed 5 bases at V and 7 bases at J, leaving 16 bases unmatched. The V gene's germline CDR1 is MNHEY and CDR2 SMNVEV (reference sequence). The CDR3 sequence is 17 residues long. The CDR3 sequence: CASSGRGPDQGQQPQHF. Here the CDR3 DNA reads TGTGCCAGCAGTGGCAGGGGGCCAGACCAGGGACAACAGCCCCAGCATTTT.

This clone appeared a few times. The CDR3 region is CASSYGMENTEAFF. CDR3 sequence (DNA): TGTGCCAGCAGTTACGGGATGGAGAACACTGAAGCTTTCTTT. V gene TRBV6-5 combines with J gene TRBJ1-1; D is ambiguous. The CDR3 extends over 14 amino acids. Germline CDR1 and CDR2: MNHEY and SVGAGI. Deletions cut 2 bases from V and 1 base from J, with 8 bases between.

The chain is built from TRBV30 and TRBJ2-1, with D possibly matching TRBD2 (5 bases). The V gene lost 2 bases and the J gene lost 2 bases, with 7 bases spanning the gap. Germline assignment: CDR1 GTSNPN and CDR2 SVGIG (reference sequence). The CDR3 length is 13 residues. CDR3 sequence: CAWSWTPYNEQFF. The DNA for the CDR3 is TGTGCCTGGAGTTGGACTCCCTACAATGAGCAGTTCTTC.

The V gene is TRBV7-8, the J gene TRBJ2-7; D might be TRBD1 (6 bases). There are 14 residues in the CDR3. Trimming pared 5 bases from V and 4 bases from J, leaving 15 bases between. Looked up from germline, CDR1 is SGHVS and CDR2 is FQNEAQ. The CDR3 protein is CASSIRGKPYEQYF. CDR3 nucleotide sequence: TGTGCCAGCAGCATCAGGGGTAAGCCTTACGAGCAGTACTTC.

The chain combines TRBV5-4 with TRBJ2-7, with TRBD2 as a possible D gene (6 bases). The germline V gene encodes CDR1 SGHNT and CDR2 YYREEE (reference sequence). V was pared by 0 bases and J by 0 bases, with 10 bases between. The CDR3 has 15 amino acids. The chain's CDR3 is CASSLVTRSSYEQYF. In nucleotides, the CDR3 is TGTGCCAGCAGCTTGGTGACTAGGAGCTCCTACGAGCAGTACTTC.